This T cell receptor (beta chain) was obtained from a study of T cell repertoires in cytomegalovirus infection (dated by TCRdb to about 2019). Looking at the study overall: Recently identified HLA-C-restricted CMV epitopes, whose presentation resists viral immunomodulation, were targeted by peptide stimulations together with well-studied HLA-B-restricted epitopes. The HLA type of each donor mattered for the analysis, because public TCR beta signatures pointed to carriage of CMV infection along with the matching HLA type. The study at large found these results: Cumulative frequency of public TCR beta family members discriminated carriers of CMV infection plus the relevant HLA type in this cohort and an independent approximately 370-donor cohort. The ex vivo response was dominated by HLA-C-restricted CMV-specific TCR beta clonotypes, which also provided the single most frequent clonotype in two of eight donors.

CDR1 and CDR2 (SGHTA, FQGNSA) derive from the germline V gene. The CDR3 starts with the cysteine, ends with the phenylalanine, and has 16 residues. Only CDR3 DNA remains: 48 bases, in frame from the first base. V and J are trimmed by 5 bases and 4 bases, and the gene matches miss 9 bases of the junction. On this clonotype: Its antigen is currently not known. Base qualities are not at hand, and no much larger clone is one base apart.

Sequencer: Illumina HiSeq 1500. The public reads were quality trimmed at Q25 with fastp and then assembled into clones with MiXCR by TCRdb, keeping productive beta chains. Here each entry gathers all rows of one CDR3 protein and keeps the most common genes and DNA. Counted in this sample were about 69,000 distinct CDR3 sequences; around 30% of them appeared once. Jointly, the top ten make up 59% of the sample. The sample's treatment or condition label, in plain terms: in vitro stimulation with specific CMV peptide epitopes to enrich CMV-specific T cells. The chain couples TRBV7-2 to TRBJ2-7, with 12 bases aligning to TRBD1. Material: CD8+ T cells from cultured PBMCs, obtained from culture after CMV antigen stimulation. This clonotype was sampled from a human donor in good health (CMV status not recorded). Some clones in this sample may be carry-over from other donors' samples. CDR3 region: CASSLNRDRGLYEQYF. The DNA sequence is as follows: TGTGCCAGCAGCCTAAACCGGGACAGGGGGCTTTACGAGCAGTACTTC. Reference TRBV7-2 and TRBJ2-7 genes cover what lies past the CDR3, so the full variable domain is GAGVSQSPSNKVTEKGKDVELRCDPISGHTALYWYRQSLGQGLEFLIYFQGNSAPDKSGLPSDRFSAERTGGSVSTLTIQRTQQEDSAVYLCASSLNRDRGLYEQYFGPGTRLTVT.